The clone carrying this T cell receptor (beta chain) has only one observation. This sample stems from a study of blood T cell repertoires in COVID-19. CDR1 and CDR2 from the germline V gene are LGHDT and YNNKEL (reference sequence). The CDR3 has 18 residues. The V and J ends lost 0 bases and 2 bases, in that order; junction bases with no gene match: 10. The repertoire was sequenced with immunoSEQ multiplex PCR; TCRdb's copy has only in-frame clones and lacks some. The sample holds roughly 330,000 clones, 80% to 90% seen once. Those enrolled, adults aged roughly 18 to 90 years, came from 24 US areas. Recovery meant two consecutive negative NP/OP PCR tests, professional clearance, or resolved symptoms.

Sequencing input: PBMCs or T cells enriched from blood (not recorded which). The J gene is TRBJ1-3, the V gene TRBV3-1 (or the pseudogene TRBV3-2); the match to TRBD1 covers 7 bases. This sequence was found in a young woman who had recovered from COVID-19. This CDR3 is CASSQEVGQGVPGNTIYF. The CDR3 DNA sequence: TGTGCCAGCAGCCAAGAGGTCGGGCAGGGGGTTCCTGGAAACACCATATATTTT.